The clone carrying this T cell receptor (beta chain) was seen more than once but under ten times. The CDR3 runs 14 residues. The germline V and J ends were trimmed by 1 base and 4 bases, with 11 bases remaining between them. Germline lookup yields CDR1 SGHKS and CDR2 YYEKEE (reference sequence). This specimen comes from a study of T-cell reconstitution after alpha-beta-depleted transplantation in children. Unique molecular identifiers tagged the TCRbeta library. TCRdb itself ran the PCR reads through MiXCR, one entry per CDR3 protein. Of approximately 400,000 distinct CDR3 sequences detected, roughly 10% appear once; the ten largest clones hold roughly 6%.

This specimen was PBMCs from the stem cell graft donor, taken from the stem cell graft. The source is a human donor who donated a stem cell graft to a child with acute myeloid leukemia. V usage is TRBV5-5 and J usage is TRBJ1-1; D gene unclear. The CDR3: CASSLSSGPTEAFF. CDR3 in DNA: TGTGCCAGCAGCTTGTCGTCAGGACCCACTGAAGCTTTCTTT. The full variable domain, completed using reference TRBV5-5 and TRBJ1-1, is DAGVTQSPTHLIKTRGQQVTLRCSPISGHKSVSWYQQVLGQGPQFIFQYYEKEERGRGNFPDRFSARQFPNYSSELNVNALLLGDSALYLCASSLSSGPTEAFFGQGTRLTVV.